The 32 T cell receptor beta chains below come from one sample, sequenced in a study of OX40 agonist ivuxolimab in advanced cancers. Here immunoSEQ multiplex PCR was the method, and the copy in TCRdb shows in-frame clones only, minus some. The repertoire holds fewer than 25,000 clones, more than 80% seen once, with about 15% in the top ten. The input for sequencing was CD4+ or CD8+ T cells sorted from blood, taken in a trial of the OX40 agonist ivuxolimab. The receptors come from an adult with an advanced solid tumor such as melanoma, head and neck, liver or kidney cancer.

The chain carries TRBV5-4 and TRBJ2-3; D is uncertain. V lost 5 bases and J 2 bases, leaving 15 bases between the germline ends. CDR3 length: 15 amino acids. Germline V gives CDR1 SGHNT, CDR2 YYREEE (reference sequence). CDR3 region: CASRPRQANTDTQYF. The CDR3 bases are TGTGCCAGCAGACCCAGGCAGGCAAACACAGATACGCAGTATTTT.

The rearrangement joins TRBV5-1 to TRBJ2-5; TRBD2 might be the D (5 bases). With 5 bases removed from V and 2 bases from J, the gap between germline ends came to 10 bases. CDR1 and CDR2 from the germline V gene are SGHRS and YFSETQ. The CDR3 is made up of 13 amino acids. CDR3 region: CASREAGQETQYF. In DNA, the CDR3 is TGCGCCAGCAGGGAGGCAGGACAAGAGACCCAGTACTTC.

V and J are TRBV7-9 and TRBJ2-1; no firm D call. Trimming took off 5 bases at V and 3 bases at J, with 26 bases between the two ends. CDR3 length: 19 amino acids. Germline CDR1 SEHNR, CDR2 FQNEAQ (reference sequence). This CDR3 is CASSLKGGDGQIFYNEQFF. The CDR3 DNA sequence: TGTGCCAGCAGCCTCAAGGGTGGTGACGGGCAGATTTTCTACAATGAGCAGTTCTTC.

DNA for the CDR3: TGTGCCAGCAGCTTGGGGGCAGGGTTGAGCACCGGGGAGCTGTTTTTT. It encodes CASSLGAGLSTGELFF. The chain employs TRBV5-4 and TRBJ2-2; perhaps TRBD1 as D (5 bases). V dropped 0 bases and J dropped 4 bases, with 13 bases sitting between them. Germline V lookup: CDR1 SGHNT, CDR2 YYREEE (reference sequence). This CDR3 is built from 16 residues.

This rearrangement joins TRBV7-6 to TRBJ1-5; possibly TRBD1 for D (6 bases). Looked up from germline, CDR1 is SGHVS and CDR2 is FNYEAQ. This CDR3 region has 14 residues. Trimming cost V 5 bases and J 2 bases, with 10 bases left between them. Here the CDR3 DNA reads TGTGCCAGCAGCCTCGGGGGCGGCAATCAGCCCCAGCATTTT. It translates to CASSLGGGNQPQHF.

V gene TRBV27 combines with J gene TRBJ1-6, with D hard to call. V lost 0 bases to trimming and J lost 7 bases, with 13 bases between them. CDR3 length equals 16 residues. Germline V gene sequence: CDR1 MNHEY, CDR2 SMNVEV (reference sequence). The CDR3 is CASSLSIPVGNSPLHF. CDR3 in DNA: TGTGCCAGCAGTTTATCGATACCGGTGGGGAATTCACCCCTCCACTTT.

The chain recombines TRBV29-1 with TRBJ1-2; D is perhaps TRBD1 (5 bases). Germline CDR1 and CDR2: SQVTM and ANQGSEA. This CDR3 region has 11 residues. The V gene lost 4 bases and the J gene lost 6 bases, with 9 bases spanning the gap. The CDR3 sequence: CSVVGGDGYTF. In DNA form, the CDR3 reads TGCAGCGTTGTAGGAGGGGATGGCTACACCTTC.

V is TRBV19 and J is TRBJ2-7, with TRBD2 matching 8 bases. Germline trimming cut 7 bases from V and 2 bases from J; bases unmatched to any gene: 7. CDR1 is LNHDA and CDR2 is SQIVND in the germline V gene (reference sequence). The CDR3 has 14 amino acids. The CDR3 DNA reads TGTGCCAGTACTGGAATAGCGGGACCCTACGAGCAGTACTTC. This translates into CASTGIAGPYEQYF.

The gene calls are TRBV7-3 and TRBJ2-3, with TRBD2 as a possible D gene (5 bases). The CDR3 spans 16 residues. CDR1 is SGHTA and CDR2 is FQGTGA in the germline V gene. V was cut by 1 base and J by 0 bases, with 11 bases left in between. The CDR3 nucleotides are TGTGCCAGCAGCTTAAGGGCGGGCGCTAGCACAGATACGCAGTATTTT. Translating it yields CASSLRAGASTDTQYF.

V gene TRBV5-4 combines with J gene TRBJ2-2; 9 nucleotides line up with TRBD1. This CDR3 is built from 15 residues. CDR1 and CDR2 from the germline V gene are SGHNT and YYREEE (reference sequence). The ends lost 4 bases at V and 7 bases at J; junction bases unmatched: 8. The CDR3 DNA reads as TGTGCCAGCAGCCCCCGGGACAGGGTTGTCGGGGAGCTGTTTTTT. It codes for CASSPRDRVVGELFF.

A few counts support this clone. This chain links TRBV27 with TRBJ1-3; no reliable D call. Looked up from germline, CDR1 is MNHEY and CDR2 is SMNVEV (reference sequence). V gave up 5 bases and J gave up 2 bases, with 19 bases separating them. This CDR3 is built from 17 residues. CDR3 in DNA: TGTGCCAGCAGTGAAAGGGCGACCGGAGCACCTGGAAACACCATATATTTT. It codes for CASSERATGAPGNTIYF.

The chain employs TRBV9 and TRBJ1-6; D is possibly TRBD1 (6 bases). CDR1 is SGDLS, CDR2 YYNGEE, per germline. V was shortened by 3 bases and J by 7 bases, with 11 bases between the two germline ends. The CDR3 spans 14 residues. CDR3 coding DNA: TGTGCCAGCAGCGCAGAAGGGGGAAATTCACCCCTCCACTTT. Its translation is CASSAEGGNSPLHF.

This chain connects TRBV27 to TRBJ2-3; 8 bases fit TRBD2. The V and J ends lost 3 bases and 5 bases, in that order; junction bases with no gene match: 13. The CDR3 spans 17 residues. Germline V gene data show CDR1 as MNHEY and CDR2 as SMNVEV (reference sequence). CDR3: CASSFWASGPRGDTQYF. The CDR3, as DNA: TGTGCCAGCAGTTTTTGGGCTAGCGGGCCGAGGGGAGATACGCAGTATTTT.

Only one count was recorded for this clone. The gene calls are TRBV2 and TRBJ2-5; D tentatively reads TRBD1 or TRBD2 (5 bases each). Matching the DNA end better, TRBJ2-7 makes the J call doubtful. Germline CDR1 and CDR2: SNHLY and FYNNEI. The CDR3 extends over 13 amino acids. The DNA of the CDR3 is TGTGCCAGCAGCCGGGACCCAGCCTACGAGCAGTACTTC. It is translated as CASSRDPAYEQYF.

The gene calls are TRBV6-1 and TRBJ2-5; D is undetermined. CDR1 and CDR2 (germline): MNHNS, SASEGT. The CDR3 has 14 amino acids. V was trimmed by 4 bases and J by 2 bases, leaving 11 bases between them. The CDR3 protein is CASSVLTAQETQYF. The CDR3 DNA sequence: TGTGCCAGCAGTGTTCTGACGGCGCAAGAGACCCAGTACTTC.

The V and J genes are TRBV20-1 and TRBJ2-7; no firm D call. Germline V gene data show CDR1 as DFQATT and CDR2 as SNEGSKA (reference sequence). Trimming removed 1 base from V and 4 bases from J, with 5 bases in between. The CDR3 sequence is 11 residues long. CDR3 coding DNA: TGCAGTGCTAGAGCCATTTACGAGCAGTACTTC. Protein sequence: CSARAIYEQYF.

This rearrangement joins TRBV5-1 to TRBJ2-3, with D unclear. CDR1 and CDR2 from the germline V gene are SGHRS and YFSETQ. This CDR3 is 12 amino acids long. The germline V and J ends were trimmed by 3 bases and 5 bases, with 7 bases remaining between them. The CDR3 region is CASSSTGDTQYF. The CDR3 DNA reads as TGCGCCAGCAGCTCTACTGGAGATACGCAGTATTTT.

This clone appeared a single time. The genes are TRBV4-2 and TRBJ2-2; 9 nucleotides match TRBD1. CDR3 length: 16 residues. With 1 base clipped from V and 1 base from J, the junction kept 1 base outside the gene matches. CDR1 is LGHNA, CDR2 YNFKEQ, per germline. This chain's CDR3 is CASSQAGQGNTGELFF. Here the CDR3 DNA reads TGTGCCAGCAGCCAAGCGGGACAGGGGAACACCGGGGAGCTGTTTTTT.

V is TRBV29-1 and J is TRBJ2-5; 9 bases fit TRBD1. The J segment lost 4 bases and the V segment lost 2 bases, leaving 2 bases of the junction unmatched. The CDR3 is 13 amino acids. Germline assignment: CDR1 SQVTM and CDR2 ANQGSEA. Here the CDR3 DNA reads TGCAGCGTTGAAAAGACAGGGGGAGAGACCCAGTACTTC. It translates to CSVEKTGGETQYF.

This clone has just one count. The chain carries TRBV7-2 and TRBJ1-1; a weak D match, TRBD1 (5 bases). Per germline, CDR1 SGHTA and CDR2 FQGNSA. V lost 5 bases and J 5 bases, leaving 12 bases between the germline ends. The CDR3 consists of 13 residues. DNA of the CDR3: TGTGCCAGCAGCCCCAGGGAGGAGACTGAAGCTTTCTTT. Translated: CASSPREETEAFF.

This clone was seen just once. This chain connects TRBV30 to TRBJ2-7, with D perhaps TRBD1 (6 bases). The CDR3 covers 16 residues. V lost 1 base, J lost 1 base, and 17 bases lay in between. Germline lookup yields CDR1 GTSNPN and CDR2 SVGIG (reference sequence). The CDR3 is CAWSASTRGTSYEQYF. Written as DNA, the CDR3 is TGTGCCTGGAGTGCCTCCACCAGGGGTACATCCTACGAGCAGTACTTC.

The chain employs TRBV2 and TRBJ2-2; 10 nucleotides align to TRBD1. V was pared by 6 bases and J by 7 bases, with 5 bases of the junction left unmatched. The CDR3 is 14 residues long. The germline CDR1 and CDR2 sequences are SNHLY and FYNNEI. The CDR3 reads CASRGTGEVGELFF. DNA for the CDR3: TGTGCCAGCAGGGGGACAGGGGAGGTCGGGGAGCTGTTTTTT.

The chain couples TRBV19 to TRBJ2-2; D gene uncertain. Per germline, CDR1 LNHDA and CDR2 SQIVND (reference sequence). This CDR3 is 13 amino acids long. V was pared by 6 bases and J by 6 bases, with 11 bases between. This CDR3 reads CASSLPGSGELFF. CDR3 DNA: TGTGCCAGTAGCTTACCGGGTTCCGGGGAGCTGTTTTTT.

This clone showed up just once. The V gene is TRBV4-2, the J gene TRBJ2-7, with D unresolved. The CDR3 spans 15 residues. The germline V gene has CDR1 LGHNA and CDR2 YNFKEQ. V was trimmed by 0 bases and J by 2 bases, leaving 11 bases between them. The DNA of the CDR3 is TGTGCCAGCAGCCAAGATCTGTGGCAGGCCTACGAGCAGTACTTC. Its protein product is CASSQDLWQAYEQYF.

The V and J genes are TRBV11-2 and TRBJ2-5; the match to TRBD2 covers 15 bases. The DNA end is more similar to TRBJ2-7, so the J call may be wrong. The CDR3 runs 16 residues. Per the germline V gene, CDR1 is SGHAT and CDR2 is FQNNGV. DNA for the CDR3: TGTGCCAGCAGCTGGACTAGCGGGGGGGCTGCGTACGAGCAGTACTTC. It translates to CASSWTSGGAAYEQYF.

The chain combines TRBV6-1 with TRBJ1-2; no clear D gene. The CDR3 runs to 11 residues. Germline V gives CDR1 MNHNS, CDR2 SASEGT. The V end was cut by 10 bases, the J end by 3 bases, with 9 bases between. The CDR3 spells CATALYYGYTF. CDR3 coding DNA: TGTGCCACCGCGTTGTACTATGGCTACACCTTC.

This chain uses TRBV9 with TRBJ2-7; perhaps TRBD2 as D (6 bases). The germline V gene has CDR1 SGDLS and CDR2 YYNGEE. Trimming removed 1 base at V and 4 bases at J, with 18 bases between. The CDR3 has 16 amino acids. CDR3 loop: CASSVSSASLLYEQYF. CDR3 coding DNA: TGTGCCAGCAGCGTATCTAGCGCTTCTCTGCTTTACGAGCAGTACTTC.

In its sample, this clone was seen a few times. CDR3 nucleotide sequence: TGTGCCAGCAGCTTAGTCGGGTCGGCCAACGTCCTGACTTTC. This gives the protein CASSLVGSANVLTF. The gene calls are TRBV5-5 and TRBJ2-6; D uncertain. V lost 2 bases, J lost 6 bases, and 9 bases lay in between. The CDR3 spans 14 residues. Germline CDR1 reads SGHKS; CDR2 reads YYEKEE (reference sequence).

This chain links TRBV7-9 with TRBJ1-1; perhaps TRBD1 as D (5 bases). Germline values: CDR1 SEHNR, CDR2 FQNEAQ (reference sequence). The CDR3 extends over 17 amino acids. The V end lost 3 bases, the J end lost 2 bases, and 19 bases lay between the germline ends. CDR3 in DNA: TGTGCCAGCAGCTTTAGATCCCTCCGGGGGAGAAACACTGAAGCTTTCTTT. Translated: CASSFRSLRGRNTEAFF.

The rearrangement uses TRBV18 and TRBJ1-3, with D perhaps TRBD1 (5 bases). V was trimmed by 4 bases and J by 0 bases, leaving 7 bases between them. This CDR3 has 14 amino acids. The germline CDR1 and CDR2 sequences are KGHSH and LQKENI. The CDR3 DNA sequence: TGTGCCAGCTCACGGGGCCTCTCTGGAAACACCATATATTTT. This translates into CASSRGLSGNTIYF.

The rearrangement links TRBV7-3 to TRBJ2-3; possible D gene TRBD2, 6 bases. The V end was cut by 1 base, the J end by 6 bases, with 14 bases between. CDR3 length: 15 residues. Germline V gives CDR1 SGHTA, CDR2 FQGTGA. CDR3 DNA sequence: TGTGCCAGCAGCTTAATGTCGTCGGGAGCGGATACGCAGTATTTT. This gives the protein CASSLMSSGADTQYF. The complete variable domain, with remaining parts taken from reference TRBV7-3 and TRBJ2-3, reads GAGVSQTPSNKVTEKGKYVELRCDPISGHTALYWYRQSLGQGPEFLIYFQGTGAADDSGLPNDRFFAVRPEGSVSTLKIQRTERGDSAVYLCASSLMSSGADTQYFGPGTRLTVL.

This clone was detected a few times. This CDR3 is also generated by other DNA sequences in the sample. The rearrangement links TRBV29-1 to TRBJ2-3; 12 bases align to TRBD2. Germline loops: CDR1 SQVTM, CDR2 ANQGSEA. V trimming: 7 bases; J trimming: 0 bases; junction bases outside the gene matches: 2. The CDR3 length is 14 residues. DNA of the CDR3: TGCAGCGGCCTAGCGGGAGGGAGCACAGATACGCAGTATTTT. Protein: CSGLAGGSTDTQYF.